Shown below are 29 T cell receptor beta chains from a single sample sequenced in a study of somatic mutations in cytotoxic T cells in rheumatoid arthritis. Clones were read by immunoSEQ multiplex PCR, and TCRdb kept only the in-frame ones, dropping some. The sample includes approximately 19,000 clones, about 80% seen only once; the top ten take roughly 28%. Sequencing input: CD8+ T cells sorted from blood. These receptors were collected from an adult with rheumatoid arthritis.

This chain connects TRBV6-5 to TRBJ2-3, with D possibly matching TRBD2 (7 bases). CDR3 length: 15 residues. CDR1 is MNHEY and CDR2 is SVGAGI in the germline V gene. Trimming removed 7 bases from V and 2 bases from J, with 16 bases in between. The CDR3 loop reads CASKQGLSDTDTQYF. The CDR3 DNA reads TGTGCCAGCAAACAGGGACTATCGGACACAGATACGCAGTATTTT.

This rearrangement joins TRBV30 to TRBJ1-3; possibly TRBD1 for D (5 bases). CDR1 and CDR2 from the germline V gene are GTSNPN and SVGIG (reference sequence). V lost 6 bases, J lost 3 bases, and 12 bases lay in between. The CDR3 length is 13 residues. For the CDR3, the DNA is TGTGCCTGCCGGGGGGAGGGTGGAAACACCATATATTTT. Translation gives CACRGEGGNTIYF.

The chain couples TRBV7-9 to TRBJ2-1; possibly TRBD2 for D (6 bases). CDR1 SEHNR and CDR2 FQNEAQ come from the germline V gene (reference sequence). The V and J ends lost 5 bases and 7 bases respectively, with 9 bases between them. This CDR3 comprises 12 residues. CDR3 amino acids: CASSGAGNEQFF. The CDR3 region has the DNA TGTGCCAGCAGCGGGGCGGGGAATGAGCAGTTCTTC.

This rearrangement joins TRBV6-6 to TRBJ2-6; 10 positions agree with TRBD1. Trimming took 5 bases from V and 4 from J; bases not matched to a gene: 2. Germline assignment: CDR1 MNHNY and CDR2 SVGAGI (reference sequence). The CDR3 is 15 residues long. The CDR3 here is CASSGTGAGANVLTF. Here the CDR3 DNA reads TGTGCCAGCAGTGGGACAGGGGCCGGGGCCAACGTCCTGACTTTC.

Here the CDR3 DNA reads TGTGCCAGCAGCTTAGTCAGGGTTTTAAACGGGGTACACTACGAGCAGTACTTC. Protein product: CASSLVRVLNGVHYEQYF. The V and J genes are TRBV7-8 and TRBJ2-7; TRBD1 or TRBD2 may be the D gene (5 bases each). This CDR3 region has 18 residues. V dropped 1 base and J dropped 3 bases, with 22 bases sitting between them. Germline CDR1 SGHVS, CDR2 FQNEAQ.

The V and J genes are TRBV25-1 and TRBJ2-5; TRBD1 or TRBD2 may be the D gene (5 bases each). The V gene's germline CDR1 is MGHDK and CDR2 SYGVNS. The CDR3 covers 13 residues. Trimming pared 8 bases from V and 5 bases from J, leaving 15 bases between. As DNA, the CDR3 is TGTGCCAGCGGGACCCTCGGCCAGGAGACCCAGTACTTC. Its protein is CASGTLGQETQYF.

Written as DNA, the CDR3 is TGTGCCAGCAGCTTGGCTTTGAGCTCCTATAATTCACCCCTCCACTTT. Protein: CASSLALSSYNSPLHF. This sequence joins TRBV5-8 and TRBJ1-6; D is undetermined. This CDR3 has 16 amino acids. V was pared by 0 bases and J by 0 bases, with 7 bases between. In germline, CDR1 is SGHTS, CDR2 YDEGEE.

This chain links TRBV7-2 with TRBJ2-1, with D perhaps matching TRBD2 (5 bases). Trimming took 3 bases from V and 3 from J, leaving 12 bases between them. Germline V gene sequence: CDR1 SGHTA, CDR2 FQGNSA. The CDR3 runs 15 residues. Here the CDR3 DNA reads TGTGCCAGCAGCTTGGTCCTCCGGGGCTACAATGAGCAGTTCTTC. Its protein is CASSLVLRGYNEQFF.

The chain recombines TRBV5-1 with TRBJ2-1, with a possible D match to TRBD2 (5 bases). Germline CDR1 SGHRS, CDR2 YFSETQ. The germline V and J ends were trimmed by 5 bases and 1 base, with 10 bases remaining between them. The CDR3 is 14 residues long. The CDR3 bases are TGCGCCAGCAGGGAGAGGGTTTCCTACAATGAGCAGTTCTTC. Protein product: CASRERVSYNEQFF.

The chain combines TRBV7-9 with TRBJ2-1; maybe TRBD2 (5 bases). Trimming took off 2 bases at V and 8 bases at J, with 10 bases between the two ends. Germline CDR1 SEHNR, CDR2 FQNEAQ (reference sequence). The CDR3 runs to 13 residues. This CDR3 reads CASSLIGVDEQFF. CDR3 nucleotides: TGTGCCAGCAGCTTAATCGGGGTGGATGAGCAGTTCTTC. Using reference TRBV7-9 and TRBJ2-1 for the parts outside the CDR3, the full variable domain is DTGVSQNPRHKITKRGQNVTFRCDPISEHNRLYWYRQTLGQGPEFLTYFQNEAQLEKSRLLSDRFSAERPKGSFSTLEIQRTEQGDSAMYLCASSLIGVDEQFFGPGTRLTVL.

V and J are TRBV4-1 and TRBJ1-1; D unclear. CDR1 and CDR2 from the germline V gene are MGHRA and YSYEKL. The ends were cut back, 4 bases at V and 0 bases at J, with 6 bases in the middle. The CDR3 contains 13 residues. This CDR3 is CASSLEVNTEAFF. CDR3 sequence (DNA): TGCGCCAGCAGCCTTGAGGTGAACACTGAAGCTTTCTTT.

This chain links TRBV7-2 with TRBJ1-2, with a possible D match to TRBD1 (5 bases). The CDR3 covers 12 residues. Germline V gene data show CDR1 as SGHTA and CDR2 as FQGNSA. V dropped 8 bases and J dropped 4 bases, with 11 bases sitting between them. The CDR3 DNA sequence: TGTGCCAGCGGAGAGGGGAGCTATGGCTACACCTTC. This sequence encodes CASGEGSYGYTF.

This chain connects TRBV19 to TRBJ2-7, with D perhaps TRBD1 (6 bases). The CDR3 length is 15 residues. From germline, CDR1 is LNHDA and CDR2 SQIVND (reference sequence). Trimming removed 7 bases at V and 4 bases at J, with 20 bases between. The CDR3 region has the DNA TGTGCCAGTATACCGAGGGGGTCCGGGATTTACGAGCAGTACTTC. This translates into CASIPRGSGIYEQYF.

The gene calls are TRBV30 and TRBJ1-3; 7 nucleotides match TRBD1. CDR3 length: 13 amino acids. Germline CDR1 GTSNPN, CDR2 SVGIG (reference sequence). V lost 3 bases to trimming and J lost 2 bases; unmatched junction nucleotides: 1. CDR3 amino acids: CAWRQGAGNTIYF. CDR3 in DNA: TGTGCCTGGAGGCAGGGGGCTGGAAACACCATATATTTT.

This sequence joins TRBV29-1 and TRBJ2-3; D gene uncertain. Germline V gives CDR1 SQVTM, CDR2 ANQGSEA. CDR3 length: 10 amino acids. The V end lost 6 bases, the J end lost 6 bases, and 7 bases lay between the germline ends. CDR3: CSVIRDTQYF. The CDR3 coding sequence is TGCAGCGTGATTAGGGATACGCAGTATTTT.

This rearrangement joins TRBV27 to TRBJ1-2; D possibly corresponds to TRBD1 (5 bases). The germline V and J ends were trimmed by 4 bases and 4 bases, with 13 bases remaining between them. CDR1 and CDR2 from the germline V gene are MNHEY and SMNVEV (reference sequence). This CDR3 has 14 residues. CDR3 in amino acids: CASSSLTEIYGYTF. The CDR3 coding sequence is TGTGCCAGCAGTTCCCTGACAGAAATCTATGGCTACACCTTC.

The rearrangement uses TRBV7-7 and TRBJ2-1; D remains unclear. Looked up from germline, CDR1 is SSHAT and CDR2 is FNYEAQ (reference sequence). V was trimmed by 4 bases and J by 7 bases, leaving 11 bases between them. CDR3 length equals 13 residues. As DNA, the CDR3 is TGTGCCAGCAGCTACCGGGCAGATAATGAGCAGTTCTTC. Translating it yields CASSYRADNEQFF.

This clone was recorded only once. The rearrangement links TRBV27 to TRBJ2-1; no clear D. Trimming removed 1 base from V and 0 bases from J, with 13 bases in between. This CDR3 contains 17 residues. The germline gives CDR1 MNHEY, CDR2 SMNVEV (reference sequence). The CDR3 loop reads CASSLYSTQSSYNEQFF. The CDR3, as DNA: TGTGCCAGCAGTTTATATTCGACCCAGAGCTCCTACAATGAGCAGTTCTTC.

V and J are TRBV13 and TRBJ2-7, with D unclear. From germline, CDR1 is PRHDT and CDR2 FYEKMQ (reference sequence). Trimming shortened V by 5 bases and J by 5 bases, and 13 bases separated the two germline ends. The CDR3 has 13 amino acids. CDR3 protein: CASSARGRNEQYF. The CDR3 DNA reads as TGTGCCAGCAGCGCTCGAGGTAGGAACGAGCAGTACTTC.

In this sample, this clone turned up once. The chain links TRBV19 to TRBJ2-7; D might be TRBD1 (5 bases). V was pared by 3 bases and J by 0 bases, with 9 bases between. The CDR3 is 14 amino acids. Per the germline V gene, CDR1 is LNHDA and CDR2 is SQIVND (reference sequence). The DNA for the CDR3 is TGTGCCAGTAGTATGGGGCCGGGCTCCTACGAGCAGTACTTC. The encoded protein is CASSMGPGSYEQYF. Combining the CDR3 with reference TRBV19 and TRBJ2-7 gives the whole variable domain DGGITQSPKYLFRKEGQNVTLSCEQNLNHDAMYWYRQDPGQGLRLIYYSQIVNDFQKGDIAEGYSVSREKKESFPLTVTSAQKNPTAFYLCASSMGPGSYEQYFGPGTRLTVT.

The rearrangement uses TRBV7-3 and TRBJ1-3; D is undetermined. The CDR3 contains 15 residues. Germline CDR1 reads SGHTA; CDR2 reads FQGTGA. Trimming shortened V by 5 bases and J by 0 bases, and 11 bases separated the two germline ends. DNA of the CDR3: TGTGCCAGCAGCCTGGACGTCAGCTCTGGAAACACCATATATTTT. The encoded protein is CASSLDVSSGNTIYF.

The V call is TRBV19, the J call TRBJ2-5; 10 bases match TRBD1. Germline CDR1 is LNHDA and CDR2 is SQIVND (reference sequence). This CDR3 has 14 amino acids. Unmatched junction bases numbered 10, after V lost 10 bases and J lost 5 bases. The CDR3 DNA reads as TGTGCCACCCGGGACAGGGGAGGTGGGGAGACCCAGTACTTC. It yields the protein CATRDRGGGETQYF.

The chain joins TRBV11-2 to TRBJ1-1; D is possibly TRBD1 (6 bases). V lost 1 base, J lost 0 bases, and 9 bases lay in between. The length of the CDR3 is 15 residues. Germline V gene sequence: CDR1 SGHAT, CDR2 FQNNGV. The CDR3, as DNA: TGTGCCAGCAGCTTAGGACAGGATTTGAACACTGAAGCTTTCTTT. Residues: CASSLGQDLNTEAFF.

This chain uses TRBV5-5 with TRBJ1-1, with D perhaps matching TRBD1 (6 bases). V lost 4 bases, J lost 0 bases, and 19 bases lay in between. CDR3 length equals 17 residues. The germline gives CDR1 SGHKS, CDR2 YYEKEE (reference sequence). CDR3 amino acids: CASSPGNRERMNTEAFF. CDR3 in DNA: TGTGCCAGCAGCCCGGGAAACAGGGAGAGGATGAACACTGAAGCTTTCTTT. Filled out from reference TRBV5-5 and TRBJ1-1, the complete variable domain reads DAGVTQSPTHLIKTRGQQVTLRCSPISGHKSVSWYQQVLGQGPQFIFQYYEKEERGRGNFPDRFSARQFPNYSSELNVNALLLGDSALYLCASSPGNRERMNTEAFFGQGTRLTVV.

This clone was seen more than once but under ten times. The chain recombines TRBV5-6 with TRBJ1-1; 7 bases line up with TRBD1. Germline CDR1 SGHDT, CDR2 YYEEEE. This CDR3 contains 14 residues. V lost 2 bases and J lost 1; bases outside the gene matches: 2. CDR3 DNA sequence: TGTGCCAGCAGCTTCGGGACAGCGAACACTGAAGCTTTCTTT. This translates into CASSFGTANTEAFF.

Points on this clone: The CDR3 ends on some other residue instead of the conserved phenylalanine or tryptophan, so this is likely a read error. Because the CDR3's place on the DNA is in doubt, the DNA is left out and the CDR3 is given as listed by TCRdb. V gene TRBV28 combines with J gene TRBJ1-2; the DNA was not used to check the table's D call, TRBD1. The CDR3 spans 12 residues, counting both ends. The germline gives CDR1 MDHEN, CDR2 SYDVKM. The CDR3 loop reads CASSFDGRPYHY.

In its sample, this clone was seen once. This CDR3 is CASSLAGRGPQDGPQHF. The CDR3 DNA reads TGTGCCAGCAGCTTGGCTGGCAGGGGGCCACAAGATGGACCCCAGCATTTT. The rearrangement joins TRBV5-8 to TRBJ1-5, with 8 bases aligning to TRBD1. There are 17 residues in the CDR3. With V trimmed by 0 bases and J by 10 bases, 15 bases remained unmatched. Germline-derived CDR1 and CDR2 are SGHTS and YDEGEE.

This clone was observed a single time. This chain links TRBV7-2 with TRBJ1-1, with D possibly matching TRBD1 (5 bases). V lost 1 base, J lost 0 bases, and 15 bases lay in between. The CDR3 has 17 amino acids. Germline CDR1 is SGHTA and CDR2 is FQGNSA. CDR3 sequence: CASSLGAWGRMNTEAFF. The CDR3 nucleotides are TGTGCCAGCAGCTTAGGGGCGTGGGGCAGAATGAACACTGAAGCTTTCTTT. Supplemented by reference TRBV7-2 and TRBJ1-1, the full variable domain reads GAGVSQSPSNKVTEKGKDVELRCDPISGHTALYWYRQSLGQGLEFLIYFQGNSAPDKSGLPSDRFSAERTGGSVSTLTIQRTQQEDSAVYLCASSLGAWGRMNTEAFFGQGTRLTVV.

The chain employs TRBV19 and TRBJ1-5, with a possible D match to TRBD1 (6 bases). Germline assignment: CDR1 LNHDA and CDR2 SQIVND (reference sequence). The CDR3 length is 14 residues. The V end was cut by 3 bases, the J end by 6 bases, with 12 bases between. Here the CDR3 reads CASSMVQGSQPQHF. CDR3 coding DNA: TGTGCCAGTAGTATGGTACAGGGAAGTCAGCCCCAGCATTTT.